One and the same sample provided the 18 T cell receptor beta chains below, sequenced in a study of shared clonotypes between healthy human individuals. Libraries were prepared by immunoSEQ multiplex PCR; TCRdb keeps only in-frame clonotypes and omits some of them. The data contain more than 2 million clones, under 97% of them singletons. Sequenced input: naive CD4+ T cells sorted from blood. The subset here: CD45RA+ positively selected. The receptors here all came from a young man in good health.

Turning to this clone: Other DNA sequences from this sample encode an identical CDR3 as well. The chain links TRBV7-2 to TRBJ2-3; D gene ambiguous. Trimming cost V 3 bases and J 0 bases, with 4 bases left between them. This CDR3 is 13 amino acids long. Per germline, CDR1 SGHTA and CDR2 FQGNSA. In nucleotides, the CDR3 is TGTGCCAGCAGCTTCCCTAGCACAGATACGCAGTATTTT. Its protein is CASSFPSTDTQYF.

The chain has TRBV10-3 and TRBJ2-7; D may be TRBD1 (6 bases). Trimming cost V 3 bases and J 4 bases, with 16 bases left between them. The CDR3 is 15 residues long. CDR1 is ENHRY, CDR2 SYGVKD, per germline. The chain's CDR3 is CAISDSLGQLYEQYF. The CDR3 DNA follows: TGTGCCATCAGTGACAGCTTGGGACAATTATACGAGCAGTACTTC.

This chain uses TRBV19 with TRBJ1-5; 10 nucleotides align to TRBD1. The CDR3 contains 18 residues. After removal of 3 bases from V and 7 bases from J, the junction contained 15 bases not matched to a gene. The germline gives CDR1 LNHDA, CDR2 SQIVND (reference sequence). CDR3 residues: CASSMRLGTGENSQPQHF. The DNA of the CDR3 is TGTGCCAGTAGTATGAGATTAGGGACAGGGGAGAATTCCCAGCCCCAGCATTTT.

Concerning this clone itself: At the DNA level, this CDR3 is encoded by other sequences in the same sample as well. CDR3: CASSLVSYNSPLHF. The CDR3 nucleotides are TGTGCCAGCAGCTTAGTGTCCTATAATTCACCCCTCCACTTT. The chain links TRBV7-2 to TRBJ1-6; D is unresolved. V lost 1 base and J lost 1, with 2 bases in between. The CDR3 consists of 14 residues. Germline V gives CDR1 SGHTA, CDR2 FQGNSA.

V gene TRBV5-5 combines with J gene TRBJ2-7; 7 nucleotides align to TRBD1. CDR3 length: 14 residues. Germline assignment: CDR1 SGHKS and CDR2 YYEKEE (reference sequence). Trimming took 5 bases from V and 2 from J; bases not matched to a gene: 7. The CDR3 DNA reads TGTGCCAGCAGTTCCGGGACAGTACCCTACGAGCAGTACTTC. Residues: CASSSGTVPYEQYF.

A few counts support this clone. The chain carries TRBV6-8 and TRBJ2-4, with D perhaps being TRBD1 or TRBD2 (5 bases each). The CDR3 covers 18 residues. The germline V gene has CDR1 MNHGY and CDR2 SAAAGT. V was pared by 0 bases and J by 0 bases, with 15 bases between. The CDR3 here is CASSYSVWGLLAKNIQYF. In nucleotides, the CDR3 is TGTGCCAGCAGTTACTCGGTGTGGGGGTTACTAGCCAAAAACATTCAGTACTTC.

The chain combines TRBV21-1 with TRBJ2-4; TRBD1, as called in the table, went unchecked against the DNA. TRBV21-1 is tagged as a pseudogene. The CDR3 totals 14 residues. The CDR3 here is CASSGQGIQDIQYF. The CDR3 DNA sequence: TGTGCCAGCAGCGGACAGGGGATACAGGACATTCAGTACTTC.

This chain joins TRBV7-9 and TRBJ2-7; 8 bases agree with TRBD1. This CDR3 comprises 15 residues. The germline CDR1 and CDR2 sequences are SEHNR and FQNEAQ (reference sequence). V lost 6 bases to trimming and J lost 2 bases; unmatched junction nucleotides: 9. The CDR3 region has the DNA TGTGCCAGCAGTAAGCCTGGACAGGGACCCTACGAGCAGTACTTC. Its translation is CASSKPGQGPYEQYF.

The chain joins TRBV10-2 to TRBJ1-1; TRBD1 matches at 12 bases. CDR1 and CDR2 (germline): WSHSY, SAAADI. J gave up 11 bases and V 2 bases, and 6 bases lay outside the gene matches. The CDR3 has 14 residues. The CDR3, as DNA: TGCGCCAGCAGTGAGCGAGGGACAGGGGGCATGGCTTTCTTT. Protein: CASSERGTGGMAFF.

The rearrangement joins TRBV19 to TRBJ2-1; D gene uncertain. This CDR3 has 12 residues. V lost 1 base and J lost 8, with 6 bases in between. Germline loops: CDR1 LNHDA, CDR2 SQIVND (reference sequence). The CDR3 DNA follows: TGTGCCAGTAGTATAGGTCGGGATGAGCAGTTCTTC. Translating it yields CASSIGRDEQFF.

The chain recombines TRBV4-1 with TRBJ2-2; TRBD1 or TRBD2 may be the D gene (5 bases each). Trimming cost V 2 bases and J 5 bases, with 9 bases left between them. This CDR3 spans 14 amino acids. Germline V gene lookup returns CDR1 MGHRA and CDR2 YSYEKL. This CDR3 reads CASSQPGATGELFF. CDR3 sequence (DNA): TGCGCCAGCAGCCAACCCGGGGCGACCGGGGAGCTGTTTTTT.

V and J are TRBV19 and TRBJ2-1; 11 nucleotides align to TRBD1. Trimming at V came to 4 bases and at J to 11 bases, leaving 10 bases not matched to a gene. The CDR3 length is 15 residues. The germline gives CDR1 LNHDA, CDR2 SQIVND (reference sequence). The CDR3 loop is CASSKPGTGGNQQFF. The CDR3 DNA reads TGTGCCAGTAGTAAACCTGGGACAGGGGGTAATCAGCAGTTCTTC.

The chain is built from TRBV2 and TRBJ2-5; D uncertain. Trimming removed 7 bases from V and 2 bases from J, with 11 bases in between. Germline CDR1 reads SNHLY; CDR2 reads FYNNEI. The CDR3 loop spans 13 amino acids. In nucleotides, the CDR3 is TGTGCCAGCACCCCTGGGTGGCAAGAGACCCAGTACTTC. It is translated as CASTPGWQETQYF.

The J gene is TRBJ1-1, the V gene TRBV6-7; D is unclear. Being an ORF, TRBV6-7 has a function that is uncertain. Trimming removed 0 bases at V and 12 bases at J, with 11 bases between. CDR3 length equals 12 residues. The CDR3 is CASSYSFGESFF. CDR3 DNA sequence: TGTGCCAGCAGTTACTCATTCGGCGAATCTTTCTTT.

This clone has just one count. The sample contains more than one DNA sequence encoding this CDR3. The chain couples TRBV7-2 to TRBJ2-3; D unclear. This CDR3 spans 12 amino acids. In germline, CDR1 is SGHTA, CDR2 FQGNSA. Between the trimmed V and J ends, which lost 4 bases and 4 bases, there was a span of 6 bases. CDR3 region: CASSWGPDTQYF. CDR3 DNA sequence: TGTGCCAGCAGCTGGGGTCCAGATACGCAGTATTTT.

The chain links TRBV5-4 to TRBJ2-3; either TRBD1 or TRBD2 may supply D (5 bases each). The CDR3 spans 14 residues. Germline CDR1 reads SGHNT; CDR2 reads YYREEE (reference sequence). Trimming stripped 2 bases from V and 4 bases from J, with 11 bases between. CDR3 amino acids: CASSFDSGADTQYF. The CDR3 bases are TGTGCCAGCAGCTTTGACAGCGGAGCAGATACGCAGTATTTT.

This clone showed up just a few times. The same CDR3 also results from other DNA sequences found in this sample. CDR3 loop: CAWSVGPMNTEAFF. For the CDR3, the DNA is TGTGCCTGGAGTGTAGGCCCCATGAACACTGAAGCTTTCTTT. This sequence joins TRBV30 and TRBJ1-1; D unresolved. Trimming stripped 0 bases from V and 0 bases from J, with 8 bases between. The CDR3 contains 14 residues. Germline CDR1 is GTSNPN and CDR2 is SVGIG (reference sequence).

V usage is TRBV7-9 and J usage is TRBJ1-6; possible D gene TRBD1, 6 bases. Per the germline V gene, CDR1 is SEHNR and CDR2 is FQNEAQ (reference sequence). The CDR3 consists of 15 residues. The V end was cut by 1 base, the J end by 9 bases, with 13 bases between. As DNA, the CDR3 is TGTGCCAGCAGCTTAGTTGGGGGCGTAGGTTCACCCCTCCACTTT. Protein product: CASSLVGGVGSPLHF.